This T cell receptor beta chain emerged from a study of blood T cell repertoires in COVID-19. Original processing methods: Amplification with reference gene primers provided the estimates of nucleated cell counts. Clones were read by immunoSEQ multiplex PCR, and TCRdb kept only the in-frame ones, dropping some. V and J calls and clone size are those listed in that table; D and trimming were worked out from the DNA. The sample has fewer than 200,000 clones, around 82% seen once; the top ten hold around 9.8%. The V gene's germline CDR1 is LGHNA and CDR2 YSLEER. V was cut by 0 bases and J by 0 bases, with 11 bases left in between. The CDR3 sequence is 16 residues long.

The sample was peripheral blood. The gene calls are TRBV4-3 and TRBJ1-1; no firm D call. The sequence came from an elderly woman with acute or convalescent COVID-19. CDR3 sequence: CASSQEWEAVNTEAFF. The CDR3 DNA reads TGCGCCAGCAGCCAAGAATGGGAGGCAGTGAACACTGAAGCTTTCTTT.